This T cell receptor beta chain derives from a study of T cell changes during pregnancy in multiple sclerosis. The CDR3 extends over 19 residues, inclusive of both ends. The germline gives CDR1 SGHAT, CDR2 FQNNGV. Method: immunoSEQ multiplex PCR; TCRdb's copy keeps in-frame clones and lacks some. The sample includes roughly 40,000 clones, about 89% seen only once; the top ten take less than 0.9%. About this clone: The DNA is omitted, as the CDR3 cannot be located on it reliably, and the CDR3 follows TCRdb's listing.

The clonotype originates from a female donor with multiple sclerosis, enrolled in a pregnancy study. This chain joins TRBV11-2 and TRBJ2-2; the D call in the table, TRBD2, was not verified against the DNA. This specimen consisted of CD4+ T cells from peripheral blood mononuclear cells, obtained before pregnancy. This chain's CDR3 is CASTAGLAGGRFGAGELFF.